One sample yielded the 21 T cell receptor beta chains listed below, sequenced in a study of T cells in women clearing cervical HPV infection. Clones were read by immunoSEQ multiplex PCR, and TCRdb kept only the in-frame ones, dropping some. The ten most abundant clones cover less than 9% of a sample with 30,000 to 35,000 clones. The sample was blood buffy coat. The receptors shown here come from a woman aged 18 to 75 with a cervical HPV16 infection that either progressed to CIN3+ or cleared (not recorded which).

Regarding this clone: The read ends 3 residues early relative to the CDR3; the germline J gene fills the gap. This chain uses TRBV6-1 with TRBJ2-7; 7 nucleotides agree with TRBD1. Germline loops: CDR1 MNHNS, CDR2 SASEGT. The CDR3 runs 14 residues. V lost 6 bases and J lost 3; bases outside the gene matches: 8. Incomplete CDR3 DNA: TGTGCCAGCAGAGAACCGGGACAGAACTACGAG. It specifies CASREPGQNYE. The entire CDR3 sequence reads CASREPGQNYEQYF.

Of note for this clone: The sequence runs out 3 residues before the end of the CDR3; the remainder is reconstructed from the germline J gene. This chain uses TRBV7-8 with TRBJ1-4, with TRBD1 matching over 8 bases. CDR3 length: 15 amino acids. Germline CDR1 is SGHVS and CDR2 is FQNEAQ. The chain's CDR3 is CASSLGQGRDSPLFF. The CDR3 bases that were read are TGTGCCAGCAGCTTAGGACAGGGGCGGGATTCACCA.

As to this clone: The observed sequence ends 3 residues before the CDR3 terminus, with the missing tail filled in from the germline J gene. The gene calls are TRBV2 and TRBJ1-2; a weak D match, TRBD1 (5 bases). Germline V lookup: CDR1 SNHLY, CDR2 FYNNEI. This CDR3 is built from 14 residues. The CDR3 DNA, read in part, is TGTGCCAGCAGTGTAAGGCAGGGTGAAGGCGAC. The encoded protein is CASSVRQGEGD. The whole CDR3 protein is CASSVRQGEGDYTF. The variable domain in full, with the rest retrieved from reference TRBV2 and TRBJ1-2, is EPEVTQTPSHQVTQMGQEVILRCVPISNHLYFYWYRQILGQKVEFLVSFYNNEISEKSEIFDDQFSVERPDGSNFTLKIRSTKLEDSAMYFCASSVRQGEGDYTFGSGTRLTVV.

The CDR3 bases that were read are TGTGCCAGCAGCTGGGGGGGCGGGGGGCTATACGAG. This gives the protein CASSWGGGGLYE. The full CDR3 protein reads CASSWGGGGLYEQYF. The V and J genes are TRBV5-6 and TRBJ2-7, with TRBD2 identical over 8 bases. Read coverage stops 3 residues before the CDR3 terminus; the germline J gene supplies the remainder. Germline lookup yields CDR1 SGHDT and CDR2 YYEEEE. The CDR3 is made up of 15 amino acids. Trimming cost V 3 bases and J 4 bases; bases outside gene matches: 9.

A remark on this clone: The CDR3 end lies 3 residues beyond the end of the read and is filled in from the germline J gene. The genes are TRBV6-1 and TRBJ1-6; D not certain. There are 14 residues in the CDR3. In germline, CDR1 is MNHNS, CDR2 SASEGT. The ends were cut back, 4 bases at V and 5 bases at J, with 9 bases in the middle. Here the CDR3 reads CASSVSPDNSPLHF. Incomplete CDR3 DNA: TGTGCCAGCAGTGTGTCCCCGGATAATTCACCC.

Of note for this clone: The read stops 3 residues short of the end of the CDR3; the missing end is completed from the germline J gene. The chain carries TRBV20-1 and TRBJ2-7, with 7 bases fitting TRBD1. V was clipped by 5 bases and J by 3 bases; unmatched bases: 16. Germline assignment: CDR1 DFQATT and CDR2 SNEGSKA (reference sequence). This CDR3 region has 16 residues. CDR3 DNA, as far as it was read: TGCAGTGCTCGCCGACAGGGAATCCTATTAAGCTACGAG. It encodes CSARRQGILLSYE. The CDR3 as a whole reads CSARRQGILLSYEQYF.

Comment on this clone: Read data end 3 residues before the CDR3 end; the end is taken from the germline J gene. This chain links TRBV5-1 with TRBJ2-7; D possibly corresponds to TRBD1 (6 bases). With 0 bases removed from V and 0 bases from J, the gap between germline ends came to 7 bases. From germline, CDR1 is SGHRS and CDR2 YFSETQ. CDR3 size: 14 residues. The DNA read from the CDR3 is TGCGCCAGCAGCTTGGTGGGGGCCTCCTACGAG. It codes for CASSLVGASYE. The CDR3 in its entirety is CASSLVGASYEQYF.

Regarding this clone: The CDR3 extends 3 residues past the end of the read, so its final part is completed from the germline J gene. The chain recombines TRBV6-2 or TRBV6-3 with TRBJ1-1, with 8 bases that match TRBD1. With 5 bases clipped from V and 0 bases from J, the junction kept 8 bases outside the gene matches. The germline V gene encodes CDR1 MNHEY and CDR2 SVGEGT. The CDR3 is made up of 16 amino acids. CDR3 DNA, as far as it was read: TGTGCCAGCAGTCCCCTGACAGGGGTCATGAACACTGAA. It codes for CASSPLTGVMNTE. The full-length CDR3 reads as CASSPLTGVMNTEAFF.

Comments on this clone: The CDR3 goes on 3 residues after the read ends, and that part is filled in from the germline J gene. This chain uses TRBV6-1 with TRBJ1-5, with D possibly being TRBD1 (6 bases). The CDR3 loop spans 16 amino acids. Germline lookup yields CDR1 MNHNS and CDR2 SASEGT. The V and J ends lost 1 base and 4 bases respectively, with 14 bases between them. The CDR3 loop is CASSEVLDRLNQPQHF. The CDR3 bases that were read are TGTGCCAGCAGTGAAGTCCTGGACAGACTAAATCAGCCC.

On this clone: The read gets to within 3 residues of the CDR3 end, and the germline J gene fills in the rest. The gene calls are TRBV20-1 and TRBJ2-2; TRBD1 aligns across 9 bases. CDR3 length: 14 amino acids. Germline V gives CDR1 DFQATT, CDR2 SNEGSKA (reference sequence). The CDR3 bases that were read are TGCAGTGCAACCGGGACAGGGTATAATTCACCG. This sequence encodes CSATGTGYNSP. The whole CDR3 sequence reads CSATGTGYNSPLFF.

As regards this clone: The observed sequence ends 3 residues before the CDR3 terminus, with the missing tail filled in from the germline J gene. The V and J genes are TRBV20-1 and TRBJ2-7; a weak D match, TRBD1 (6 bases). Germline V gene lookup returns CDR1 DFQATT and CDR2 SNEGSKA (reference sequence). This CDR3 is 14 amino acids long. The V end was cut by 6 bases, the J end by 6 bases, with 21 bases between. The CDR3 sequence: CSAPTGSGSPEQYF. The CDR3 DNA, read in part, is TGCAGTGCGCCTACAGGGTCAGGATCCCCCGAG.

The DNA read from the CDR3 is TGTGCCAGCAGTTACCGGGACAGGGCTGGAAGCAATCAGCCC. Protein sequence: CASSYRDRAGSNQP. The full CDR3 protein is CASSYRDRAGSNQPQHF. The chain recombines TRBV2 with TRBJ1-5; 9 bases are shared with TRBD1. With the read ending 3 residues before the CDR3 end, the germline J gene is used to fill in that end. The V segment lost 5 bases and the J segment 1 base; nucleotides outside the gene matches: 9. Germline CDR1 and CDR2: SNHLY and FYNNEI. The CDR3 contains 17 residues.

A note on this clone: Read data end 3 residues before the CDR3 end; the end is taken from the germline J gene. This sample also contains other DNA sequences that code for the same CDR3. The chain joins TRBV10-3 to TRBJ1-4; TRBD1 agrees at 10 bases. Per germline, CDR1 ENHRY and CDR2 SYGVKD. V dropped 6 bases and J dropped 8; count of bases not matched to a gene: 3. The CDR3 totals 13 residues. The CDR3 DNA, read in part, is TGTGCCATCAGCGACAGGGGGCTGGAAAAA. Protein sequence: CAISDRGLEK. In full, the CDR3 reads CAISDRGLEKLFF.

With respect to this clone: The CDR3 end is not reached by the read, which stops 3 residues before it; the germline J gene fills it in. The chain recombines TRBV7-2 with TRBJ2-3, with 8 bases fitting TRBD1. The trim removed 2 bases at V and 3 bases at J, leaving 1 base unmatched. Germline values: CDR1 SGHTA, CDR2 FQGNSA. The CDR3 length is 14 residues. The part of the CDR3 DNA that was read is TGTGCCAGCAGCTTACGACAGGGGACAGATACG. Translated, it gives CASSLRQGTDT. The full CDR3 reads CASSLRQGTDTQYF.

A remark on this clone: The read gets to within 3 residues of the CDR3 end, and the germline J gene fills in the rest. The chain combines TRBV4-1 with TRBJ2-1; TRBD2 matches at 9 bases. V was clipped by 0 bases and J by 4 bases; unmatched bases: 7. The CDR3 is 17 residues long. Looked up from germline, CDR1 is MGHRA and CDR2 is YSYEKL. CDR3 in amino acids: CASSQDSAGGYYNEQFF. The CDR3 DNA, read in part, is TGCGCCAGCAGCCAAGATTCGGCGGGGGGGTATTACAATGAG.

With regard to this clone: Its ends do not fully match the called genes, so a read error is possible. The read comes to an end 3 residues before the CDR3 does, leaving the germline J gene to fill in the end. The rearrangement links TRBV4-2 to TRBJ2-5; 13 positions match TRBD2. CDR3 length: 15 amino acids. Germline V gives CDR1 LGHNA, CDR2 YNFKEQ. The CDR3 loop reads CASSQLAGGQETQYF. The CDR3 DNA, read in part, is TGCGCCAGCAGCCAACTAGCGGGGGGGCAAGAGACC.

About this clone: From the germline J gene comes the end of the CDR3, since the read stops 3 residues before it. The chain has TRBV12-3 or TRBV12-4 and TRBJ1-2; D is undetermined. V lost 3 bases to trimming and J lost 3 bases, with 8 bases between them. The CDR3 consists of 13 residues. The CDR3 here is CASSLQSYYGYTF. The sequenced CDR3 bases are TGTGCCAGCAGTTTGCAGTCATACTATGGC.

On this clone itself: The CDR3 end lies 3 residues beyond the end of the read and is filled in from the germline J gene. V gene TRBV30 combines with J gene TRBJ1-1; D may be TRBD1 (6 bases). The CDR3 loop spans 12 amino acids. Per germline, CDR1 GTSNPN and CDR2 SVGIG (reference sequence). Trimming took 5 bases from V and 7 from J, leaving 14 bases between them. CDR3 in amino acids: CAWLGGAVEAFF. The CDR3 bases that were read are TGTGCCTGGCTGGGGGGGGCGGTTGAA.

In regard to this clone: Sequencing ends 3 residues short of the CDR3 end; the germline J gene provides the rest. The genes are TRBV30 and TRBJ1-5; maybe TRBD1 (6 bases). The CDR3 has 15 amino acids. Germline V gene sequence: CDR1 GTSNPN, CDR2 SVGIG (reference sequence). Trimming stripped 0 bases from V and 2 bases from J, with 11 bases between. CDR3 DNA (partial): TGTGCCTGGAGTGTACAAGCAGGGGGCAATCAGCCC. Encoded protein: CAWSVQAGGNQP. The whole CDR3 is CAWSVQAGGNQPQHF.

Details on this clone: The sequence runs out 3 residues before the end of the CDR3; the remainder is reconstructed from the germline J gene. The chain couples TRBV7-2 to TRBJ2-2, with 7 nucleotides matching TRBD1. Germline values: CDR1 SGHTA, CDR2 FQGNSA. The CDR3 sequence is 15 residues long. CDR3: CASSPTGVWGEKLFF. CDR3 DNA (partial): TGTGCCAGCAGCCCAACAGGGGTCTGGGGTGAAAAG.

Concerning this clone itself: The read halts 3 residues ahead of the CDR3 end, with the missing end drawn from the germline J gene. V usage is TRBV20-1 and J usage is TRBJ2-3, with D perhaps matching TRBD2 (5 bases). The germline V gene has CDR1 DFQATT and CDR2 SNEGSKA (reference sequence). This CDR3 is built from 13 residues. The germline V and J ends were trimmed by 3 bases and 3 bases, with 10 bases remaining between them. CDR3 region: CSASWTGTDTQYF. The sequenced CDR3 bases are TGCAGTGCTAGCTGGACTGGGACAGATACG.